The rows below give T cell receptor beta chains drawn from one sample of a study of beta chain features in type 1 diabetes. Assay: immunoSEQ multiplex PCR; the TCRdb copy retains only in-frame clones and omits some. The sample carries some 350,000 clones, 9.6% recorded once. The sample consisted of central memory CD4+ T cells from blood. The receptors were gathered from a man aged 25 to 40 with type 1 diabetes. The CDR3 runs from the conserved cysteine through the conserved F or W. Some rows have no size entry. The others give once, few or many, or a class for an expanded clone.

clone_size	v_call	j_call	cdr3_aa
few	TRBV6-5	TRBJ2-2	CASTPTGPNTGELFF
NA	TRBV5-4	TRBJ1-2	CASSSSKTGKAYGYTF
many	TRBV5-6	TRBJ2-5	CASSLETGSPETQYF
many	TRBV14	TRBJ2-3	CASSQLDSNSDTQYF
NA	TRBV6-6	TRBJ2-7	CASSSLTGDYEQYF
NA	TRBV6-6	TRBJ2-7	CASRQGPYEQYF
many	TRBV6-5	TRBJ2-6	CASTISSGANVLTF
NA	TRBV5-1	TRBJ2-6	CASTPLGAGANVLTF
NA	TRBV5-1	TRBJ1-5	CASSLDQSQPQHF
few	TRBV7-6	TRBJ2-1	CASSLMSGSSMGNEQFF
many	TRBV7-9	TRBJ1-5	CASSYSSAGNQPQHF
few	TRBV19	TRBJ2-5	CASSTRAGVTETQYF
few	TRBV28	TRBJ2-1	CASSFGGNNEQFF
NA	TRBV7-2	TRBJ2-3	CASSPGITGDTQYF
many	TRBV27	TRBJ2-7	CASSLAGQFSYEQYF
many	TRBV7-2	TRBJ2-4	CASSLGSGGYKNIQYF
few	TRBV6-1	TRBJ2-1	CASSQDYNEQFF
NA	TRBV7-9	TRBJ2-7	CASTPGGVYEQYF
many	TRBV29-1	TRBJ2-3	CSVVRGRDTQYF
few	TRBV6-1	TRBJ2-5	CASSETRQETQYF
NA	TRBV7-8	TRBJ1-5	CASSLAPRARWDSNQPQHF
NA	TRBV6-5	TRBJ2-1	CASSYSDWQEQFF
NA	TRBV7-6	TRBJ2-1	CASSAGTSGAHEQFF